The clone carrying this TCR beta chain was seen only a few times. Its antigen is currently unknown. The data belong to a study of tumor-infiltrating lymphocytes in localized non-small cell lung cancer. Study information: Some samples were collected after neoadjuvant chemotherapy; smokers, never-smokers and several histologies were included. Study-wide points: No link was found between tumor T-cell fraction and recurrence-free survival. Immunotypes IM1 and IM2 had similar TCR-derived T-cell fractions. TCR sequencing covered a subset of patients with enough tissue.

Using immunoSEQ multiplex PCR, the repertoire was profiled, and TCRdb retains in-frame clones only, with some absent. The sample contains roughly 13,000 clones, 66% of which appear only once. The V gene end was trimmed by 1 base and the J gene end by 4 bases; junction bases not matched to a gene: 6. Germline CDR1 and CDR2: SGHAT and FQNNGV. The CDR3 contains 17 residues. The origin of this receptor is a human donor with non-small cell lung cancer. The V gene is TRBV11-2, the J gene TRBJ2-1, with TRBD2 matching over 11 bases. The sequenced sample was lung tumor tissue. The CDR3 region has the DNA TGTGCCAGCAGCTTAGTAGCGGGGGGGCTATTGTACAATGAGCAGTTCTTC. Translating it yields CASSLVAGGLLYNEQFF.